Below, 4 T cell receptor beta chains from the same sample are listed, as sequenced in a study of T cell repertoires in cytomegalovirus infection. A single record per CDR3 protein comes from TCRdb applying MiXCR to the reads. The table records fewer than 650,000 distinct CDR3 sequences, under 45% of them present only once. Antigens for these TCRs are unknown. The specimen was cultured PBMCs, collected from culture after CMV antigen stimulation. These receptor sequences come from a human donor in good health (CMV status not recorded). Some clones in this sample may be carry-over from other donors' samples.

This clonotype was detected only a few times. The chain has TRBV7-2 and TRBJ2-3, with 11 bases aligning to TRBD2. J was trimmed by 2 bases and V by 3 bases; bases with no gene match: 4. There are 16 residues in the CDR3. CDR1 SGHTA and CDR2 FQGNSA come from the germline V gene. The CDR3 sequence is CASSLIAGGNTDTQYF. For the CDR3, the DNA is TGTGCCAGCAGCTTGATAGCGGGAGGGAACACAGATACGCAGTATTTT. Full variable domain (missing parts from reference TRBV7-2 and TRBJ2-3): GAGVSQSPSNKVTEKGKDVELRCDPISGHTALYWYRQSLGQGLEFLIYFQGNSAPDKSGLPSDRFSAERTGGSVSTLTIQRTQQEDSAVYLCASSLIAGGNTDTQYFGPGTRLTVL.

This chain links TRBV5-1 with TRBJ2-1, with 7 positions matching TRBD1. CDR1 is SGHRS and CDR2 is YFSETQ in the germline V gene. The J segment lost 9 bases and the V segment lost 4 bases, leaving 7 bases of the junction unmatched. The CDR3 length is 13 residues. CDR3 in amino acids: CASSLDRFGEQFF. The CDR3 region has the DNA TGCGCCAGCAGCCTGGACAGGTTCGGTGAGCAGTTCTTC.

This clonotype was seen a handful of times. The V and J genes are TRBV20-1 and TRBJ2-3; 7 bases are shared with TRBD2. In germline, CDR1 is DFQATT, CDR2 SNEGSKA (reference sequence). V shed 5 bases and J 2 bases; nucleotides not matched to a gene: 7. This CDR3 is built from 14 residues. CDR3 sequence reads: CSAAREGYTDTQYF. Written as DNA, the CDR3 is TGCAGTGCTGCCAGGGAGGGGTACACAGATACGCAGTATTTT.

This clonotype has only a few counts. V gene TRBV2 combines with J gene TRBJ2-1; D is unresolved. Germline CDR1 and CDR2: SNHLY and FYNNEI. This CDR3 has 12 residues. V was shortened by 4 bases and J by 3 bases, with 4 bases between the two germline ends. The CDR3 bases are TGTGCCAGCAGTGGAAACTACAATGAGCAGTTCTTC. It specifies CASSGNYNEQFF.